This T cell receptor beta chain was documented in a study of control samples from healthy donors and cancer patients. This clone was seen only once. This specimen includes other DNA sequences encoding the same CDR3. Assay: immunoSEQ multiplex PCR; the TCRdb copy retains only in-frame clones and omits some. The sample carries tens of thousands of clones, roughly 89% recorded once. Germline V gives CDR1 MDHEN, CDR2 SYDVKM. CDR3 length: 11 residues. Trimming removed 4 bases from V and 0 bases from J, with 0 bases in between. The chain recombines TRBV28 with TRBJ1-2; D not resolved. The sequence derives from a woman aged 50 to 60 with colorectal cancer. Material for sequencing was PBMCs. The CDR3 DNA reads TGTGCCAGCAGTTCTAACTATGGCTACACCTTC. Translation gives CASSSNYGYTF.